The rows below give T cell receptor beta chains drawn from one sample of a study of post-analysis software for immune sequencing data. TCRdb called the PCR reads again in MiXCR, with one record for every CDR3 protein. In the table there are about 400,000 distinct CDR3 sequences, 30% to 45% of which are singletons. The material sequenced was blood. The receptors derive from a girl between 5 and 17 years old with multiple sclerosis. CDR3s include the opening cysteine and the closing phenylalanine or tryptophan. Each record gives: D gene, clone size, V gene, J gene, CDR3 DNA, CDR3 protein. D genes are given only for firm matches. Expanded clones are given a class, and other clones once, few, many or no size at all.

>-|-|TRBV30|TRBJ1-4
TGTGCCTGGAGTATCCCAACTAATGAAAAACTGTTTTTT
CAWSIPTNEKLFF
>-|-|TRBV12-3/TRBV12-4|TRBJ1-4
TGTGCCAGCAGCATACAGGGCGGTCATGAAAAACTGTTTTTT
CASSIQGGHEKLFF
>-|few|TRBV12-3/TRBV12-4|TRBJ2-5
TGTGCCAGCAGACTTGGTAGGACGGAGTACTTC
CASRLGRTEYF
>-|-|TRBV20-1|TRBJ1-5
TGCAGTGCCAGGCCCGGGCCCTATAGCAATCAGCCCCAGCATTTT
CSARPGPYSNQPQHF
>TRBD1|many|TRBV5-1|TRBJ2-5
TGCGCCAGCAGCTCCTCAGGGGGTGCGACGTACCAAGAGACCCAGTACTTC
CASSSSGGATYQETQYF
>-|few|TRBV5-1|TRBJ1-2
TGCGCCAGCAGCTTGATGGGACAATCCCTCTATGGCTACACCTTC
CASSLMGQSLYGYTF
>TRBD1|many|TRBV12-3/TRBV12-4|TRBJ1-4
TGTGCCAGCAGTCGGGACAGGGGTGATGAAAAACTGTTTTTT
CASSRDRGDEKLFF
>-|few|TRBV10-3|TRBJ1-2
TGTGCCATCAGTGGGGAAGAAGCTAACTATGGCTACACCTTC
CAISGEEANYGYTF
>-|few|TRBV20-1|TRBJ2-5
TGCAGCATCCGGCGGTACCAGGGAGTAGGGGAGCAGTACTTC
CSIRRYQGVGEQYF
>TRBD2|few|TRBV5-1|TRBJ2-1
TGCGCCAGCAGCTTTCTAGCGGGGGACTACAATGAGCAGTTCTTC
CASSFLAGDYNEQFF
>TRBD1|-|TRBV2|TRBJ1-6
TGTGCCAGCAGCGCGAACAGGGGAATTAATTCACCCCTCCACTTT
CASSANRGINSPLHF
>TRBD1|few|TRBV7-2|TRBJ2-1
TGTGCCAGCAGCTACCCCGGGACAGGGGGCGCCTCGTACAATGAGCAGTTCTTC
CASSYPGTGGASYNEQFF
>-|-|TRBV5-1|TRBJ2-1
TGCGCCAGCAGCTTGGCACTCACCTACAATGAGCAGTTCTTC
CASSLALTYNEQFF
>TRBD1|few|TRBV7-2|TRBJ2-1
TGTGCCAGCAGCCCCCTGCCGGGACAGGGGCTGAAAAATGAGCAGTTCTTC
CASSPLPGQGLKNEQFF
>-|-|TRBV7-3|TRBJ2-1
TGTGCCAGCAGCTTATCAATAGAATACAATGAGCAGTTCTTC
CASSLSIEYNEQFF
>-|few|TRBV29-1|TRBJ2-5
TGCAGCGTTAAGGGTTACGAGACCCAGTACTTC
CSVKGYETQYF
>TRBD2|-|TRBV4-1|TRBJ2-1
TGCGCCAGCAGCCAAGTCACGGGACTAGCGGGGGCGCACGCCTCCTACAGCTCCTACAATGAGCAGTTCTTC
CASSQVTGLAGAHASYSSYNEQFF